This T cell receptor beta chain was sequenced during a study of cytomegalovirus exposure and HLA in healthy donors. The table lists this clone with a few counts. Its antigen is unidentified. Regarding the study as a whole: The authors enumerated some 160 TCR beta chains as linked to cytomegalovirus. By a later analysis, the bulk of CMV-associated TCR beta chains appeared HLA-restricted.

Germline assignment: CDR1 LNHDA and CDR2 SQIVND (reference sequence). CDR3 size: 16 residues. Deletions cut 3 bases from V and 0 bases from J, with 12 bases between. This PCR relied on a set of 60 Vbeta primers and 13 Jbeta primers. Clones were sequenced by immunoSEQ multiplex PCR, and TCRdb holds only the in-frame ones, with some missing. Of about 100,000 clones in the sample, 10% were seen once. The source material was PBMCs. The chain carries TRBV19 and TRBJ1-5; D uncertain. This clonotype originated in a man aged 35 to 55 in good health and CMV-seropositive. The CDR3 reads CASSIVGFNSNQPQHF. DNA of the CDR3: TGTGCCAGTAGTATTGTCGGGTTTAATAGCAATCAGCCCCAGCATTTT. Variable domain in full (rest from reference TRBV19 and TRBJ1-5): DGGITQSPKYLFRKEGQNVTLSCEQNLNHDAMYWYRQDPGQGLRLIYYSQIVNDFQKGDIAEGYSVSREKKESFPLTVTSAQKNPTAFYLCASSIVGFNSNQPQHFGDGTRLSIL.